The T cell receptor (beta chain) under discussion was sequenced for a study of blood T cell repertoires in COVID-19. The wider study: Sample material is recorded as cDNA or gDNA derived from T cells, B-cell-depleted T cells, or PBMCs.

Germline V gene data show CDR1 as LNHNV and CDR2 as YYDKDF (reference sequence). V dropped 5 bases and J dropped 2; count of bases not matched to a gene: 13. This CDR3 region has 17 residues. Authors' analysis steps: Amplification from reference gene primers served as the basis for estimated nucleated cell counts. Profiled with immunoSEQ multiplex PCR; TCRdb holds only in-frame clones, not every one. That table gives V, J and clone size, and the DNA gave D and trimming. The repertoire holds roughly 260,000 clones, with around 89% as singletons. The TCR sequence derives from a man in his sixties who had recovered from COVID-19. The sample consisted of peripheral blood. V usage is TRBV15 and J usage is TRBJ2-5; 8 bases match TRBD2. The CDR3 DNA follows: TGTGCCACCAGCCCAGGCCGGGGGGGGGCGGGACAAGAGACCCAGTACTTC. Translating gives CATSPGRGGAGQETQYF.